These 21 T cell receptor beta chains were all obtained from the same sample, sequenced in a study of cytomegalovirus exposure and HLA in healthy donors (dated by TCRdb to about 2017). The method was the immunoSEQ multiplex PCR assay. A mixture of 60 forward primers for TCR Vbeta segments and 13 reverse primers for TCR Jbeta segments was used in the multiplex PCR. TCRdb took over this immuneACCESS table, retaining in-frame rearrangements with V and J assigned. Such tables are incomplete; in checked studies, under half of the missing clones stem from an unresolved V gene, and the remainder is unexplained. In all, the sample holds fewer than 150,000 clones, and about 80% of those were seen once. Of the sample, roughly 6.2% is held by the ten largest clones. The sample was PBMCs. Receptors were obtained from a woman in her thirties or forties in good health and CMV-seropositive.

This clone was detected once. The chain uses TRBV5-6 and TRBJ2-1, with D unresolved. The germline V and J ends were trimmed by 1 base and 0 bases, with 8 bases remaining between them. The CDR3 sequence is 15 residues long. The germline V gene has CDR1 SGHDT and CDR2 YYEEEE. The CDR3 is CASSLTPSSYNEQFF. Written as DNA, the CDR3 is TGTGCCAGCAGCTTGACACCCAGCTCCTACAATGAGCAGTTCTTC.

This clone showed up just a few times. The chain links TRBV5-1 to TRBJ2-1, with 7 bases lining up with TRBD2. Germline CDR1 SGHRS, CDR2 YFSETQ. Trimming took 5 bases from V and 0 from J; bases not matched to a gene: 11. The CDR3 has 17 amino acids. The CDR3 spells CASSQRDYPSSYNEQFF. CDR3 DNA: TGCGCCAGCAGTCAAAGGGACTATCCGAGCTCCTACAATGAGCAGTTCTTC. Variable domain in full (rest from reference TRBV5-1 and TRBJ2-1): KAGVTQTPRYLIKTRGQQVTLSCSPISGHRSVSWYQQTPGQGLQFLFEYFSETQRNKGNFPGRFSGRQFSNSRSEMNVSTLELGDSALYLCASSQRDYPSSYNEQFFGPGTRLTVL.

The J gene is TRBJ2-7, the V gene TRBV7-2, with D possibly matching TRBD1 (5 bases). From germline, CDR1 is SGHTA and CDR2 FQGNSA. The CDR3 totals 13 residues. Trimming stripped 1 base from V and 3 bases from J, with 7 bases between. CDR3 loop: CASSLDDSYEQYF. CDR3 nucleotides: TGTGCCAGCAGCTTAGACGACAGCTACGAGCAGTACTTC. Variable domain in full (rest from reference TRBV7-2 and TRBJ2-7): GAGVSQSPSNKVTEKGKDVELRCDPISGHTALYWYRQSLGQGLEFLIYFQGNSAPDKSGLPSDRFSAERTGGSVSTLTIQRTQQEDSAVYLCASSLDDSYEQYFGPGTRLTVT.

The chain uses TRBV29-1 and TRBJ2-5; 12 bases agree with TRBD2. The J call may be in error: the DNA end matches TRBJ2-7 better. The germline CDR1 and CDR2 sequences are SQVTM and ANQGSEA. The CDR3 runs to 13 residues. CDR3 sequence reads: CSVRTSGNYEQYF. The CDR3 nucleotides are TGCAGCGTCAGGACTAGCGGGAACTACGAGCAGTACTTC.

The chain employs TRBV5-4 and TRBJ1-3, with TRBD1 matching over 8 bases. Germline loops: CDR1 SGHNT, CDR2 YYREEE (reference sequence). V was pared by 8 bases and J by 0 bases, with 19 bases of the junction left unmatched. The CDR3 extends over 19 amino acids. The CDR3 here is CASLGGGQVSSFSGNTIYF. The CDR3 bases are TGTGCCAGTTTGGGAGGGGGACAGGTGTCGTCGTTCTCTGGAAACACCATATATTTT.

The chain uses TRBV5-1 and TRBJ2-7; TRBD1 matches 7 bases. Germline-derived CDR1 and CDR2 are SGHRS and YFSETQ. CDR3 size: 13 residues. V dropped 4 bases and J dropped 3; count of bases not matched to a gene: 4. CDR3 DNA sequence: TGCGCCAGCAGCCGGGACAGTTACTACGAGCAGTACTTC. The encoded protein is CASSRDSYYEQYF.

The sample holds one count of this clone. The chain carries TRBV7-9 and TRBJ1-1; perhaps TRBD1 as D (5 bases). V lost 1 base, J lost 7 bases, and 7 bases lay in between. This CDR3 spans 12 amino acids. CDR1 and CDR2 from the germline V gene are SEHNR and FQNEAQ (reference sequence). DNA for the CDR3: TGTGCCAGCAGCTTAGAAGGGGATGAAGCTTTCTTT. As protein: CASSLEGDEAFF.

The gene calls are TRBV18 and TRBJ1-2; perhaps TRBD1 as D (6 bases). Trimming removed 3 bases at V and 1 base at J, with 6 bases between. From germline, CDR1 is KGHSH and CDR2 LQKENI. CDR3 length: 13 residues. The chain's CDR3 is CASSPDSNYGYTF. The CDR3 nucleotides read TGTGCCAGCTCACCGGACAGTAACTATGGCTACACCTTC.

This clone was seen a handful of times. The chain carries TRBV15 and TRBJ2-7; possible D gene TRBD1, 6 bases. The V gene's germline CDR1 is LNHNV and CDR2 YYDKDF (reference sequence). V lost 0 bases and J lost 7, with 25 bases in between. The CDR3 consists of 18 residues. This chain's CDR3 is CATSRDGSGTTGRREQYF. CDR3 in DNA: TGTGCCACCAGCAGAGATGGATCCGGGACGACAGGAAGGAGGGAGCAGTACTTC.

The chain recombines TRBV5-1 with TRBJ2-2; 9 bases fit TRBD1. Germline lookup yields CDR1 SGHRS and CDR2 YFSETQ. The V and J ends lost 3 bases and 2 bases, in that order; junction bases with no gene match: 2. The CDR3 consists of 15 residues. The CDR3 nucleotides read TGCGCCAGCAGCTCGACAGGGGGAAACACCGGGGAGCTGTTTTTT. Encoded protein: CASSSTGGNTGELFF.

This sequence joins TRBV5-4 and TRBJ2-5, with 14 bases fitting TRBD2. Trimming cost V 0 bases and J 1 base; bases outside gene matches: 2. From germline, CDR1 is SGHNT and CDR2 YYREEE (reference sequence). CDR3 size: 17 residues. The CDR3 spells CASSLGLAGGVQETQYF. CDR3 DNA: TGTGCCAGCAGCTTGGGACTAGCGGGAGGGGTCCAAGAGACCCAGTACTTC.

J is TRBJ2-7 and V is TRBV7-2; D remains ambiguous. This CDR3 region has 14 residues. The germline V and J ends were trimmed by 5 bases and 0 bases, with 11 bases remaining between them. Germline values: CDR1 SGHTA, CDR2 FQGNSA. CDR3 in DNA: TGTGCCAGCAGCCCTCAGTTTCCCTCCTACGAGCAGTACTTC. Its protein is CASSPQFPSYEQYF.

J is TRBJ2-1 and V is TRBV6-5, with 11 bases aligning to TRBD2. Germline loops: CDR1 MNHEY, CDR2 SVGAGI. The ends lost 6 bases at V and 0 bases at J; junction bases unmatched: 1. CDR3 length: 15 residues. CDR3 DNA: TGTGCCAGCAGGGGACTAGCGGCCTCCTACAATGAGCAGTTCTTC. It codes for CASRGLAASYNEQFF.

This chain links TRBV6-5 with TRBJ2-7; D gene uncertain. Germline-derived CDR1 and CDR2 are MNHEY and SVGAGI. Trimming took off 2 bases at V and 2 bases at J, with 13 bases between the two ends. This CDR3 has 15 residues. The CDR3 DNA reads TGTGCCAGCAGTTACCAGGCCTTACAGACCTACGAGCAGTACTTC. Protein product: CASSYQALQTYEQYF.

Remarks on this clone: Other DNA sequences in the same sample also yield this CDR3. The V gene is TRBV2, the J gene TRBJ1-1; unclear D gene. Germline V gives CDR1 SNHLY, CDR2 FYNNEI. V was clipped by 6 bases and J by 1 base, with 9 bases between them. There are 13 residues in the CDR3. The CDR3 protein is CASREDGNTEAFF. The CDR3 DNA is TGTGCCAGCAGGGAGGACGGGAACACTGAAGCTTTCTTT.

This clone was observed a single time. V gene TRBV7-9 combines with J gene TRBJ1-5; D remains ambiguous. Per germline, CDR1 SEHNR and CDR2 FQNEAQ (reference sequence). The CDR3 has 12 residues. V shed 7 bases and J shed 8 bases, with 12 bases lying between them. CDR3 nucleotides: TGTGCCAGCACCTCTGGGAGGGAGCCCCAGCATTTT. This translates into CASTSGREPQHF.

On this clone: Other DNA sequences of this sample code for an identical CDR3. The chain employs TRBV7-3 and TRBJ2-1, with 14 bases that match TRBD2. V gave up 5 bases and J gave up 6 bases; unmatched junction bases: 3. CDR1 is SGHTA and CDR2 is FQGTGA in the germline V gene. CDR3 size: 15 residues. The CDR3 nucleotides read TGTGCCAGCAGCCGAGGGACTAGCGGGAGCAATGAGCAGTTCTTC. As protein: CASSRGTSGSNEQFF.

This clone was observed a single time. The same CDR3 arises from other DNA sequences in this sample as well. In nucleotides, the CDR3 is TGTGCCAGCTCCCCCGGGACAGCCTACGAGCAGTACTTC. Its translation: CASSPGTAYEQYF. V gene TRBV18 combines with J gene TRBJ2-7; the match to TRBD1 covers 7 bases. Germline CDR1 and CDR2: KGHSH and LQKENI. The length of the CDR3 is 13 residues. Germline trimming cut 6 bases from V and 2 bases from J; bases unmatched to any gene: 4.

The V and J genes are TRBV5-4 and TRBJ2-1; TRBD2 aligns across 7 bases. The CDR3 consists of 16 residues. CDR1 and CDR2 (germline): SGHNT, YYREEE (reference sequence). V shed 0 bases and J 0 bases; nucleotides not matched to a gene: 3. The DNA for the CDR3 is TGTGCCAGCAGCTTGGGACTAGCTAGCTCCTACAATGAGCAGTTCTTC. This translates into CASSLGLASSYNEQFF.

CDR3 DNA sequence: TGTGCCAGCAGTGAGGTATTAGGGGGCGCGGAAAAACTGTTTTTT. Its protein product is CASSEVLGGAEKLFF. This chain uses TRBV2 with TRBJ1-4; 7 positions match TRBD1. The V segment lost 3 bases and the J segment 8 bases; nucleotides outside the gene matches: 9. Germline V gene sequence: CDR1 SNHLY, CDR2 FYNNEI. The CDR3 loop spans 15 amino acids. The complete variable domain, with remaining parts taken from reference TRBV2 and TRBJ1-4, reads EPEVTQTPSHQVTQMGQEVILRCVPISNHLYFYWYRQILGQKVEFLVSFYNNEISEKSEIFDDQFSVERPDGSNFTLKIRSTKLEDSAMYFCASSEVLGGAEKLFFGSGTQLSVL.

The CDR3 spells CASSHRQGNYGYTF. In nucleotides, the CDR3 is TGTGCCAGCAGTCACCGACAGGGGAACTATGGCTACACCTTC. The V and J genes are TRBV27 and TRBJ1-2; 8 bases agree with TRBD1. The CDR3 covers 14 residues. Germline CDR1 and CDR2: MNHEY and SMNVEV (reference sequence). V lost 5 bases to trimming and J lost 2 bases; unmatched junction nucleotides: 4.